Listed here are 28 T cell receptor beta chains from one sample, sequenced in a study of OX40 agonist ivuxolimab in advanced cancers. The assay was immunoSEQ multiplex PCR, and TCRdb's table has in-frame clones only and misses some. The data contain more than 95,000 clones, 85% to 90% of them seen just once; the ten biggest clones take up under 0.8%. This specimen was CD4+ or CD8+ T cells sorted from blood, taken in a trial of the OX40 agonist ivuxolimab. Every receptor here comes from an adult with an advanced solid tumor such as melanoma, head and neck, liver or kidney cancer.

This chain connects TRBV7-2 to TRBJ2-5; D remains ambiguous. The V gene lost 0 bases and the J gene lost 5 bases, with 13 bases spanning the gap. The germline V gene encodes CDR1 SGHTA and CDR2 FQGNSA. The CDR3 sequence is 15 residues long. CDR3: CASSLAQAERETQYF. The CDR3 region has the DNA TGTGCCAGCAGCTTAGCTCAGGCAGAGAGGGAGACCCAGTACTTC.

V usage is TRBV18 and J usage is TRBJ2-7; D remains ambiguous. V shed 3 bases and J shed 6 bases, with 18 bases lying between them. Germline V CDR1 and CDR2: KGHSH, LQKENI. The CDR3 has 15 residues. CDR3 bases: TGTGCCAGCTCACCCCCCGCCAGGTTGCCGGCCGAGCAGTACTTC. Its translation: CASSPPARLPAEQYF. Full variable domain (rest looked up from reference TRBV18 and TRBJ2-7): NAGVMQNPRHLVRRRGQEARLRCSPMKGHSHVYWYRQLPEEGLKFMVYLQKENIIDESGMPKERFSAEFPKEGPSILRIQQVVRGDSAAYFCASSPPARLPAEQYFGPGTRLTVT.

The gene calls are TRBV30 and TRBJ1-2; D is perhaps TRBD1 (6 bases). Trimming shortened V by 3 bases and J by 2 bases, and 7 bases separated the two germline ends. The CDR3 sequence is 12 residues long. Germline V CDR1 and CDR2: GTSNPN, SVGIG (reference sequence). CDR3 sequence (DNA): TGTGCCTGGAGGACAGGAAACTATGGCTACACCTTC. Its protein product is CAWRTGNYGYTF. Drawing the rest from reference TRBV30 and TRBJ1-2, the complete variable domain is SQTIHQWPATLVQPVGSPLSLECTVEGTSNPNLYWYRQAAGRGLQLLFYSVGIGQISSEVPQNLSASRPQDRQFILSSKKLLLSDSGFYLCAWRTGNYGYTFGSGTRLTVV.

This clone showed up just once. The gene calls are TRBV4-2 and TRBJ1-2, with 8 bases that match TRBD1. CDR1 LGHNA and CDR2 YNFKEQ come from the germline V gene. With 0 bases clipped from V and 3 bases from J, the junction kept 3 bases outside the gene matches. The CDR3 spans 15 residues. CDR3 sequence: CASSQDRGPYYGYTF. DNA of the CDR3: TGTGCCAGCAGCCAAGACAGGGGGCCCTACTATGGCTACACCTTC.

The CDR3 loop is CASKSPIGGVSYNEQFF. In nucleotides, the CDR3 is TGTGCCAGCAAATCCCCTATTGGAGGGGTCTCCTACAATGAGCAGTTCTTC. The V gene is TRBV28, the J gene TRBJ2-1; D may be TRBD2 (6 bases). The CDR3 sequence is 17 residues long. Germline CDR1 and CDR2: MDHEN and SYDVKM. The germline V and J ends were trimmed by 7 bases and 0 bases, with 19 bases remaining between them.

The J gene is TRBJ1-4, the V gene TRBV5-1; D might be TRBD1 (5 bases). CDR3 length equals 14 residues. CDR1 and CDR2 from the germline V gene are SGHRS and YFSETQ. Trimming pared 0 bases from V and 5 bases from J, leaving 8 bases between. DNA for the CDR3: TGCGCCAGCAGCTTGGGACAGTCAAATGAAAAACTGTTTTTT. Protein product: CASSLGQSNEKLFF.

The chain has TRBV7-8 and TRBJ1-6; D is unclear. The V gene lost 11 bases and the J gene lost 9 bases, with 17 bases spanning the gap. The length of the CDR3 is 13 residues. Germline V gene lookup returns CDR1 SGHVS and CDR2 FQNEAQ. The CDR3 loop reads CARLRPRGSPLHF. CDR3 sequence (DNA): TGTGCCCGTTTAAGACCCCGGGGTTCACCCCTCCACTTT. Drawing the rest from reference TRBV7-8 and TRBJ1-6, the complete variable domain is GAGVSQSPRYKVAKRGQDVALRCDPISGHVSLFWYQQALGQGPEFLTYFQNEAQLDKSGLPSDRFFAERPEGSVSTLKIQRTQQEDSAVYLCARLRPRGSPLHFGNGTRLTVT.

This clone was seen a single time. The rearrangement uses TRBV2 and TRBJ2-1; D not certain. This CDR3 has 10 residues. Per germline, CDR1 SNHLY and CDR2 FYNNEI. Between the trimmed V and J ends, which lost 6 bases and 10 bases, there was a span of 7 bases. CDR3 region: CASSLSEQFF. Here the CDR3 DNA reads TGTGCCAGCAGCCTGTCCGAGCAGTTCTTC.

This clone was picked up one time. The rearrangement joins TRBV9 to TRBJ2-3; maybe TRBD2 (6 bases). The length of the CDR3 is 13 residues. Germline CDR1 and CDR2: SGDLS and YYNGEE. Trimming removed 2 bases at V and 3 bases at J, with 7 bases between. In DNA, the CDR3 is TGTGCCAGCAGCGTCCGGGGGACAGATACGCAGTATTTT. Translated, it gives CASSVRGTDTQYF. Full variable domain (outside the CDR3, taken from reference TRBV9 and TRBJ2-3): DSGVTQTPKHLITATGQRVTLRCSPRSGDLSVYWYQQSLDQGLQFLIQYYNGEERAKGNILERFSAQQFPDLHSELNLSSLELGDSALYFCASSVRGTDTQYFGPGTRLTVL.

The chain employs TRBV7-9 and TRBJ1-1; maybe TRBD1 (5 bases). The CDR3 spans 12 residues. V gave up 5 bases and J gave up 8 bases, with 12 bases separating them. Germline V gives CDR1 SEHNR, CDR2 FQNEAQ (reference sequence). The CDR3 nucleotides are TGTGCCAGCAGCCTAAGGGACTTCGAAGCTTTCTTT. It codes for CASSLRDFEAFF.

The rearrangement links TRBV10-1 to TRBJ1-5, with D hard to call. The CDR3 has 16 amino acids. V dropped 1 base and J dropped 5 bases, with 15 bases sitting between them. Looked up from germline, CDR1 is WNHNN and CDR2 is SYGVQD (reference sequence). CDR3 nucleotide sequence: TGCGCCAGCAGTGAGTATCCGGAAAGATTGGATCAGCCCCAGCATTTT. It codes for CASSEYPERLDQPQHF.

V usage is TRBV4-3 and J usage is TRBJ1-3; D call uncertain. The V and J ends lost 0 bases and 12 bases respectively, with 12 bases between them. CDR3 length: 13 amino acids. Germline CDR1 is LGHNA and CDR2 is YSLEER. The CDR3 here is CASSQDLKPRIYF. The CDR3 DNA reads as TGCGCCAGCAGCCAAGATTTGAAACCGCGCATATATTTT.

This rearrangement joins TRBV10-3 to TRBJ2-6; maybe TRBD1 (5 bases). There are 17 residues in the CDR3. V was shortened by 5 bases and J by 0 bases, with 14 bases between the two germline ends. Germline-derived CDR1 and CDR2 are ENHRY and SYGVKD. Here the CDR3 reads CAISQGVGSSGANVLTF. The CDR3 DNA is TGTGCCATCAGTCAAGGGGTAGGTTCCTCTGGGGCCAACGTCCTGACTTTC.

This chain joins TRBV28 and TRBJ2-5; TRBD1 agrees at 9 bases. CDR1 is MDHEN and CDR2 is SYDVKM in the germline V gene. Losses at the gene ends were 10 bases for V and 2 bases for J; bases not matched to a gene: 14. The CDR3 sequence is 16 residues long. The CDR3 here is CATDGTGPSGQETQYF. The DNA for the CDR3 is TGTGCCACCGACGGGACAGGGCCCTCCGGACAAGAGACCCAGTACTTC.

This sequence joins TRBV11-2 and TRBJ2-5, with 8 bases identical to TRBD1. Trimming took 5 bases from V and 3 from J; bases not matched to a gene: 8. The CDR3 extends over 15 amino acids. CDR1 is SGHAT, CDR2 FQNNGV, per germline. DNA for the CDR3: TGTGCCAGCAGCACAGGACAGGGAGTGAAAGAGACCCAGTACTTC. Protein: CASSTGQGVKETQYF.

This rearrangement joins TRBV30 to TRBJ1-1; possibly TRBD1 for D (5 bases). Germline lookup yields CDR1 GTSNPN and CDR2 SVGIG (reference sequence). The V end lost 0 bases, the J end lost 1 base, and 6 bases lay between the germline ends. The CDR3 is made up of 13 amino acids. CDR3 loop: CAWSVGGNTEAFF. The CDR3 DNA reads TGTGCCTGGAGTGTGGGGGGGAACACTGAAGCTTTCTTT.

The chain joins TRBV30 to TRBJ2-3; D perhaps matches TRBD2 (6 bases). Trimming shortened V by 4 bases and J by 1 base, and 15 bases separated the two germline ends. The CDR3 is 15 residues long. Germline V lookup: CDR1 GTSNPN, CDR2 SVGIG (reference sequence). The CDR3 nucleotides read TGTGCCTGGACGGGGGTGACTCTCGGCACAGATACGCAGTATTTT. It is translated as CAWTGVTLGTDTQYF.

The chain has TRBV7-2 and TRBJ1-2, with D hard to call. Trimming shortened V by 5 bases and J by 5 bases, and 9 bases separated the two germline ends. CDR1 and CDR2 (germline): SGHTA, FQGNSA. The CDR3 has 12 amino acids. DNA of the CDR3: TGTGCCAGCAGCCTGGACGGTTATGGCTACACCTTC. This gives the protein CASSLDGYGYTF.

The V gene is TRBV30, the J gene TRBJ2-3, with D possibly called TRBD1 or TRBD2 (6 bases each). CDR1 and CDR2 (germline): GTSNPN, SVGIG (reference sequence). V was shortened by 0 bases and J by 0 bases, with 10 bases between the two germline ends. The CDR3 runs 15 residues. The DNA for the CDR3 is TGTGCCTGGAGTGTAGGAGGGGGGAGCACAGATACGCAGTATTTT. It specifies CAWSVGGGSTDTQYF.

In regard to this clone: Other DNA sequences of this sample code for an identical CDR3. This chain joins TRBV28 and TRBJ2-7; 12 bases line up with TRBD2. V lost 4 bases, J lost 4 bases, and 5 bases stayed unmatched. The germline gives CDR1 MDHEN, CDR2 SYDVKM. This CDR3 comprises 15 residues. DNA for the CDR3: TGTGCCAGCAGTTCAGGACTAGCGGGGTTTTACGAGCAGTACTTC. Translation gives CASSSGLAGFYEQYF.

The chain combines TRBV6-5 with TRBJ1-2, with 9 bases identical to TRBD1. Germline V CDR1 and CDR2: MNHEY, SVGAGI. CDR3 length: 14 amino acids. V dropped 6 bases and J dropped 2; count of bases not matched to a gene: 4. CDR3 amino acids: CASRQQGANYGYTF. The CDR3, as DNA: TGTGCCAGCAGACAACAGGGGGCGAACTATGGCTACACCTTC.

The rearrangement uses TRBV4-2 and TRBJ2-1; 7 positions match TRBD2. Germline CDR1 is LGHNA and CDR2 is YNFKEQ. This CDR3 contains 15 residues. V was pared by 0 bases and J by 4 bases, with 3 bases of the junction left unmatched. The CDR3 nucleotides are TGTGCCAGCAGCCAAGAGCGGACTAGTTACAATGAGCAGTTCTTC. It specifies CASSQERTSYNEQFF.

This sequence joins TRBV6-6 and TRBJ1-5; 9 nucleotides agree with TRBD1. The CDR3 contains 14 residues. V was pared by 5 bases and J by 2 bases, with 1 base of the junction left unmatched. Germline loops: CDR1 MNHNY, CDR2 SVGAGI (reference sequence). This CDR3 reads CASSDRGGNQPQHF. For the CDR3, the DNA is TGTGCCAGCAGTGACAGGGGGGGCAATCAGCCCCAGCATTTT.

CDR3 amino acids: CASSFTSGGAGEQFF. The CDR3 nucleotides read TGCGCCAGCAGCTTCACTAGCGGGGGGGCCGGGGAGCAGTTCTTC. The V gene is TRBV5-1, the J gene TRBJ2-1; 13 positions agree with TRBD2. The CDR3 has 15 amino acids. Germline V gene sequence: CDR1 SGHRS, CDR2 YFSETQ. Losses at the gene ends were 2 bases for V and 10 bases for J; bases not matched to a gene: 6. Together with reference TRBV5-1 and TRBJ2-1, the CDR3 gives the full variable domain: KAGVTQTPRYLIKTRGQQVTLSCSPISGHRSVSWYQQTPGQGLQFLFEYFSETQRNKGNFPGRFSGRQFSNSRSEMNVSTLELGDSALYLCASSFTSGGAGEQFFGPGTRLTVL.

In nucleotides, the CDR3 is TGTGCCAGCAGCTTAGCAGCAGCCGGGACCGCCGGAGAAGCTTTCTTT. Protein sequence: CASSLAAAGTAGEAFF. The V and J genes are TRBV7-2 and TRBJ1-1; TRBD1 is a possible D gene (5 bases). The CDR3 length is 16 residues. The germline V gene has CDR1 SGHTA and CDR2 FQGNSA. Trimming removed 0 bases from V and 8 bases from J, with 19 bases in between.

The chain carries TRBV9 and TRBJ2-7; 9 nucleotides agree with TRBD1. V lost 4 bases, J lost 1 base, and 12 bases stayed unmatched. The CDR3 runs 17 residues. Germline loops: CDR1 SGDLS, CDR2 YYNGEE. The CDR3 is CASSSPFGTGLSYEQYF. CDR3 nucleotides: TGTGCCAGCAGCTCCCCGTTTGGGACAGGGCTGTCCTACGAGCAGTACTTC. The complete variable domain, with remaining parts taken from reference TRBV9 and TRBJ2-7, reads DSGVTQTPKHLITATGQRVTLRCSPRSGDLSVYWYQQSLDQGLQFLIQYYNGEERAKGNILERFSAQQFPDLHSELNLSSLELGDSALYFCASSSPFGTGLSYEQYFGPGTRLTVT.

In DNA, the CDR3 is TGTGCCAGCAGCTTGGAGGGGGGCACAGATACGCAGTATTTT. This sequence encodes CASSLEGGTDTQYF. The rearrangement links TRBV5-4 to TRBJ2-3, with D perhaps matching TRBD1 (6 bases). Trimming removed 0 bases from V and 1 base from J, with 6 bases in between. This CDR3 contains 14 residues. Germline assignment: CDR1 SGHNT and CDR2 YYREEE (reference sequence).

This chain joins TRBV6-6 and TRBJ2-5, with D perhaps TRBD1 (5 bases). Germline CDR1 is MNHNY and CDR2 is SVGAGI (reference sequence). V was pared by 5 bases and J by 5 bases, with 18 bases between. This CDR3 has 15 amino acids. CDR3 loop: CASSKGQGFGETQYF. CDR3 nucleotide sequence: TGTGCCAGCAGTAAGGGTCAGGGTTTCGGGGAGACCCAGTACTTC.